One sample yielded the 22 T cell receptor beta chains listed below, sequenced in a study of T cells in localized non-small cell lung cancer. Clones were sequenced by immunoSEQ multiplex PCR, and TCRdb holds only the in-frame ones, with some missing. The table lists tens of thousands of clones, about 81% of them singletons, with roughly 35% in the top ten. The material was peripheral blood, obtained before any cancer treatment. All receptors derive from a male donor aged 60 or older with stage II squamous cell lung carcinoma.

The chain carries TRBV15 and TRBJ2-4; D gene uncertain. V lost 0 bases and J lost 2, with 11 bases in between. The CDR3 length is 16 residues. Germline values: CDR1 LNHNV, CDR2 YYDKDF (reference sequence). The CDR3 sequence: CATSRDSRVPKNIQYF. For the CDR3, the DNA is TGTGCCACCAGCAGAGATAGCCGAGTACCCAAAAACATTCAGTACTTC.

This chain connects TRBV15 to TRBJ2-1; D may be TRBD1 (6 bases). This CDR3 contains 13 residues. Germline V gene data show CDR1 as LNHNV and CDR2 as YYDKDF (reference sequence). Trimming removed 0 bases at V and 15 bases at J, with 15 bases between. DNA of the CDR3: TGTGCCACCAGCAGAGATCGACAGGAGGTCCGGTTCTTC. It yields the protein CATSRDRQEVRFF.

Only one count was recorded for this clone. This chain connects TRBV11-3 to TRBJ2-5; either TRBD1 or TRBD2 may fit D (7 bases each). V lost 5 bases to trimming and J lost 5 bases, with 21 bases between them. The CDR3 totals 16 residues. Germline-derived CDR1 and CDR2 are SGHNT and YENEEA. CDR3 loop: CASSPLQGEGYETQYF. DNA of the CDR3: TGTGCCAGCAGCCCTCTTCAGGGGGAGGGCTATGAGACCCAGTACTTC. Variable domain in full (rest from reference TRBV11-3 and TRBJ2-5): EAGVVQSPRYKIIEKKQPVAFWCNPISGHNTLYWYLQNLGQGPELLIRYENEEAVDDSQLPKDRFSAERLKGVDSTLKIQPAELGDSAVYLCASSPLQGEGYETQYFGPGTRLLVL.

The CDR3 coding sequence is TGCGCCAGCAGCTCTACGGGACTGAGTGGGTACGAGCAGTACTTC. Translation gives CASSSTGLSGYEQYF. J is TRBJ2-7 and V is TRBV5-1; tentative D call: TRBD2 (6 bases). The CDR3 sequence is 15 residues long. V lost 3 bases and J lost 4, with 17 bases in between. From germline, CDR1 is SGHRS and CDR2 YFSETQ.

This clone was counted many times. The J gene is TRBJ2-1, the V gene TRBV5-1; unclear D gene. This CDR3 contains 12 residues. Germline assignment: CDR1 SGHRS and CDR2 YFSETQ. The V and J ends lost 3 bases and 10 bases respectively, with 11 bases between them. Here the CDR3 DNA reads TGCGCCAGCAGCTCACAATCACAGGAGCAGTTCTTC. Translation gives CASSSQSQEQFF.

The chain employs TRBV5-1 and TRBJ2-3; 13 bases fit TRBD2. J was trimmed by 4 bases and V by 0 bases; bases with no gene match: 2. This CDR3 is built from 16 residues. Germline V gene data show CDR1 as SGHRS and CDR2 as YFSETQ. This chain's CDR3 is CASSLATSGGADTQYF. The CDR3 nucleotides are TGCGCCAGCAGCTTGGCCACTAGCGGGGGGGCAGATACGCAGTATTTT.

This rearrangement joins TRBV6-6 to TRBJ2-3; perhaps TRBD2 as D (6 bases). The CDR3 contains 14 residues. V was cut by 2 bases and J by 8 bases, with 14 bases left in between. Germline V gene data show CDR1 as MNHNY and CDR2 as SVGAGI (reference sequence). The CDR3 protein is CASSYGSAGGTQYF. The CDR3 DNA reads TGTGCCAGCAGTTACGGTAGCGCCGGGGGTACGCAGTATTTT.

This clone was seen just once. The rearrangement joins TRBV6-1 to TRBJ1-1; D uncertain. The CDR3 covers 15 residues. CDR1 MNHNS and CDR2 SASEGT come from the germline V gene. The V end was cut by 5 bases, the J end by 3 bases, with 16 bases between. In DNA form, the CDR3 reads TGTGCCAGCAGTACTTTTTCAGGTGGGGACACTGAAGCTTTCTTT. This sequence encodes CASSTFSGGDTEAFF.

The chain combines TRBV6-1 with TRBJ2-7; 8 bases line up with TRBD1. The CDR3 extends over 14 amino acids. Germline CDR1 MNHNS, CDR2 SASEGT. The V and J ends lost 7 bases and 0 bases, in that order; junction bases with no gene match: 5. The CDR3 here is CASTEGTGSYEQYF. In DNA form, the CDR3 reads TGTGCCAGCACCGAGGGGACAGGCTCCTACGAGCAGTACTTC.

The chain recombines TRBV29-1 with TRBJ2-4; no clear D. The CDR3 has 11 residues. The germline gives CDR1 SQVTM, CDR2 ANQGSEA. Trimming stripped 7 bases from V and 4 bases from J, with 8 bases between. CDR3 protein: CSASDKNIQYF. In nucleotides, the CDR3 is TGCAGCGCCAGCGATAAAAACATTCAGTACTTC. Using reference TRBV29-1 and TRBJ2-4 for the parts outside the CDR3, the full variable domain is SAVISQKPSRDICQRGTSLTIQCQVDSQVTMMFWYRQQPGQSLTLIATANQGSEATYESGFVIDKFPISRPNLTFSTLTVSNMSPEDSSIYLCSASDKNIQYFGAGTRLSVL.

The J gene is TRBJ2-1, the V gene TRBV5-1, with 12 bases lining up with TRBD2. CDR1 is SGHRS and CDR2 is YFSETQ in the germline V gene. The V segment lost 0 bases and the J segment 4 bases; nucleotides outside the gene matches: 8. The CDR3 has 18 residues. Here the CDR3 reads CASSLGLAGGPLYNEQFF. CDR3 bases: TGCGCCAGCAGCTTGGGTCTAGCGGGGGGGCCTCTTTACAATGAGCAGTTCTTC.

The chain joins TRBV11-3 to TRBJ2-3; the match to TRBD2 covers 12 bases. V lost 1 base and J lost 3; bases outside the gene matches: 2. There are 16 residues in the CDR3. Looked up from germline, CDR1 is SGHNT and CDR2 is YENEEA. The CDR3 loop reads CASSLAGTSGTDTQYF. The CDR3 DNA is TGTGCCAGCAGCTTAGCGGGGACTAGCGGGACAGATACGCAGTATTTT.

J is TRBJ2-5 and V is TRBV30, with 8 bases fitting TRBD1. Germline V gene data show CDR1 as GTSNPN and CDR2 as SVGIG (reference sequence). J was trimmed by 4 bases and V by 1 base; bases with no gene match: 2. The CDR3 totals 13 residues. Written as DNA, the CDR3 is TGTGCCTGGAGTGGACAGGGGAGAGAGACCCAGTACTTC. It encodes CAWSGQGRETQYF. The full variable domain, its missing parts supplied by reference TRBV30 and TRBJ2-5, is SQTIHQWPATLVQPVGSPLSLECTVEGTSNPNLYWYRQAAGRGLQLLFYSVGIGQISSEVPQNLSASRPQDRQFILSSKKLLLSDSGFYLCAWSGQGRETQYFGPGTRLLVL.

The genes are TRBV6-6 and TRBJ2-7; 7 nucleotides agree with TRBD1. The V segment lost 7 bases and the J segment 6 bases; nucleotides outside the gene matches: 15. CDR1 is MNHNY and CDR2 is SVGAGI in the germline V gene (reference sequence). The CDR3 consists of 15 residues. CDR3 protein: CASTNQGGGYSEQYF. Written as DNA, the CDR3 is TGTGCCAGCACCAATCAAGGGGGCGGGTACTCCGAGCAGTACTTC.

The V and J genes are TRBV6-1 and TRBJ2-3, with a possible D match to TRBD2 (6 bases). Germline-derived CDR1 and CDR2 are MNHNS and SASEGT. V was trimmed by 8 bases and J by 4 bases, leaving 19 bases between them. CDR3 length: 15 amino acids. The CDR3 here is CASPSRRGASDTQYF. The CDR3 nucleotides read TGTGCCAGCCCTTCTAGGCGGGGCGCGTCAGATACGCAGTATTTT.

The genes are TRBV5-8 and TRBJ2-5; 11 bases are a match to TRBD1. This CDR3 is 15 amino acids long. Germline CDR1 reads SGHTS; CDR2 reads YDEGEE. Germline trimming cut 5 bases from V and 4 bases from J; bases unmatched to any gene: 7. CDR3 amino acids: CASRTGTGGRETQYF. In nucleotides, the CDR3 is TGTGCCAGCAGAACCGGGACAGGGGGGCGAGAGACCCAGTACTTC.

V is TRBV18 and J is TRBJ1-5; maybe TRBD1 (6 bases). The CDR3 contains 13 residues. Germline-derived CDR1 and CDR2 are KGHSH and LQKENI. V lost 2 bases, J lost 12 bases, and 14 bases lay in between. Here the CDR3 DNA reads TGTGCCAGCTCACCATTTTGGGACACTCTCCAGCATTTT. Translated, it gives CASSPFWDTLQHF.

This clone was counted only a few times. V is TRBV27 and J is TRBJ2-1; no reliable D call. Germline values: CDR1 MNHEY, CDR2 SMNVEV (reference sequence). V dropped 7 bases and J dropped 3 bases, with 7 bases sitting between them. The CDR3 contains 12 residues. CDR3 amino acids: CASKQSYNEQFF. DNA for the CDR3: TGTGCCAGCAAACAGAGCTACAATGAGCAGTTCTTC.

The chain has TRBV23-1 and TRBJ2-5, with D perhaps matching TRBD1 (5 bases). TRBV23-1 is assigned to the ORF class and has an uncertain function. The V and J ends lost 3 bases and 2 bases respectively, with 16 bases between them. The CDR3 runs to 16 residues. Here the CDR3 DNA reads TGCGCCAGCAGTCACGACCTTACAGGAGAGCAAGAGACCCAGTACTTC. Protein product: CASSHDLTGEQETQYF.

V and J are TRBV5-8 and TRBJ2-6; possibly TRBD1 for D (6 bases). The CDR3 has 17 residues. Trimming took 9 bases from V and 0 from J, leaving 19 bases between them. Germline V lookup: CDR1 SGHTS, CDR2 YDEGEE. The CDR3 nucleotides read TGTGCCACTTCCCCAGGGGCTTCTAGCTCTGGGGCCAACGTCCTGACTTTC. Its translation: CATSPGASSSGANVLTF.

The CDR3 coding sequence is TGTGCCAGCACCTACAGGGGGACCACCTACGAGCAGTACTTC. It codes for CASTYRGTTYEQYF. V usage is TRBV28 and J usage is TRBJ2-7, with TRBD1 matching 8 bases. V was clipped by 7 bases and J by 2 bases; unmatched bases: 7. CDR3 size: 14 residues. Per the germline V gene, CDR1 is MDHEN and CDR2 is SYDVKM.

The chain employs TRBV19 and TRBJ1-1; 9 bases are shared with TRBD1. The V segment lost 5 bases and the J segment 11 bases; nucleotides outside the gene matches: 15. The CDR3 length is 15 residues. Germline CDR1 LNHDA, CDR2 SQIVND (reference sequence). CDR3 in amino acids: CASSPRQGGSFRAFF. CDR3 coding DNA: TGTGCCAGTAGTCCAAGACAGGGGGGCAGCTTTCGGGCTTTCTTT.